This entry describes one TCR beta chain. The CDR3 spans 14 residues. Germline assignment: CDR1 SGHVS and CDR2 FNYEAQ. With V trimmed by 4 bases and J by 1 base, 2 bases remained unmatched. The data stem from a study of PD-1 blockade in classical Hodgkin lymphoma. Across the study: Nivolumab dosing for patients was 3 mg/kg, administered intravenously every 2 weeks.

Libraries were prepared by immunoSEQ multiplex PCR; TCRdb keeps only in-frame clonotypes and omits some of them. The sample holds about 30,000 clones, 60% to 75% seen once. Following autologous stem cell transplantation, relapse occurred in every patient, and exposure to brentuximab vedotin varied. The sequencing used peripheral blood mononuclear cells (PBMCs), collected before the second cycle of nivolumab. The receptor's source is a human donor with classical Hodgkin lymphoma. The rearrangement uses TRBV7-6 and TRBJ2-7; 9 bases match TRBD2. The CDR3 is CASSSLAGSYEQYF. The CDR3 bases are TGTGCCAGCAGCTCCCTAGCGGGGTCCTACGAGCAGTACTTC.